A single sample gave rise to the 14 T cell receptor beta chains below, sequenced in a study of cytomegalovirus exposure and HLA in healthy donors. The PCR used 60 Vbeta and 13 Jbeta primers. Sequencing was performed with immunoSEQ multiplex PCR; in TCRdb, only in-frame clones are kept and a portion is missing. Found here are 200,000 to 250,000 clones, approximately 90% of them singletons; the top ten hold around 1%. Specimen: PBMCs. Every receptor here comes from a woman between 18 and 30 years old in good health and CMV-seronegative.

The chain uses TRBV10-2 and TRBJ2-7; D perhaps matches TRBD2 (5 bases). The CDR3 is 15 amino acids. CDR1 is WSHSY and CDR2 is SAAADI in the germline V gene. Trimming removed 7 bases from V and 0 bases from J, with 16 bases in between. CDR3 in DNA: TGCGCCAGCAATCGTGGGGTGGGGAGCTCCTACGAGCAGTACTTC. Translated: CASNRGVGSSYEQYF.

V usage is TRBV5-1 and J usage is TRBJ2-7, with 7 bases aligning to TRBD2. Germline trimming cut 4 bases from V and 0 bases from J; bases unmatched to any gene: 4. This CDR3 is 14 amino acids long. The germline CDR1 and CDR2 sequences are SGHRS and YFSETQ. CDR3 sequence reads: CASSPLADSYEQYF. Here the CDR3 DNA reads TGCGCCAGCAGCCCGCTAGCGGACTCCTACGAGCAGTACTTC.

This clone was counted once. This rearrangement joins TRBV9 to TRBJ1-1, with D perhaps matching TRBD1 (5 bases). Trimming stripped 0 bases from V and 0 bases from J, with 9 bases between. This CDR3 region has 15 residues. Looked up from germline, CDR1 is SGDLS and CDR2 is YYNGEE. The CDR3 sequence: CASSVDYRMNTEAFF. As DNA, the CDR3 is TGTGCCAGCAGCGTAGATTACAGGATGAACACTGAAGCTTTCTTT. Supplemented by reference TRBV9 and TRBJ1-1, the full variable domain reads DSGVTQTPKHLITATGQRVTLRCSPRSGDLSVYWYQQSLDQGLQFLIQYYNGEERAKGNILERFSAQQFPDLHSELNLSSLELGDSALYFCASSVDYRMNTEAFFGQGTRLTVV.

This clone was recorded only once. The chain links TRBV27 to TRBJ2-1, with TRBD2 matching over 12 bases. Germline CDR1 is MNHEY and CDR2 is SMNVEV (reference sequence). There are 19 residues in the CDR3. V gave up 6 bases and J gave up 2 bases; unmatched junction bases: 14. CDR3 protein: CASRLRLAGDQTPYNEQFF. The CDR3 bases are TGTGCCAGCAGGCTCAGACTAGCGGGGGACCAAACACCCTACAATGAGCAGTTCTTC.

The chain combines TRBV18 with TRBJ2-5, with 7 bases identical to TRBD1. Germline V gene sequence: CDR1 KGHSH, CDR2 LQKENI. V lost 10 bases to trimming and J lost 3 bases; unmatched junction nucleotides: 5. The CDR3 sequence is 12 residues long. The CDR3 sequence: CATRQGKETQYF. DNA for the CDR3: TGTGCCACCCGACAGGGTAAAGAGACCCAGTACTTC.

This chain connects TRBV4-3 to TRBJ1-2, with D maybe TRBD1 (6 bases). Trimming shortened V by 3 bases and J by 4 bases, and 15 bases separated the two germline ends. The length of the CDR3 is 15 residues. The germline V gene has CDR1 LGHNA and CDR2 YSLEER. CDR3 residues: CASSQLGQGPYGYTF. CDR3 nucleotide sequence: TGCGCCAGCAGCCAGTTAGGTCAGGGGCCCTATGGCTACACCTTC.

The chain has TRBV5-4 and TRBJ2-7, with 13 bases that match TRBD2. Germline V gene data show CDR1 as SGHNT and CDR2 as YYREEE (reference sequence). The CDR3 consists of 15 residues. The V segment lost 3 bases and the J segment 3 bases; nucleotides outside the gene matches: 3. The CDR3 region is CASSWGTSGVYEQYF. The CDR3 DNA sequence: TGTGCCAGCAGCTGGGGGACTAGCGGGGTCTACGAGCAGTACTTC.

This clone was recorded once. The chain combines TRBV9 with TRBJ2-7, with TRBD1 as a possible D gene (6 bases). This CDR3 is 14 amino acids long. Germline V lookup: CDR1 SGDLS, CDR2 YYNGEE. Trimming took off 0 bases at V and 2 bases at J, with 9 bases between the two ends. This CDR3 reads CASSVGGTTYEQYF. The DNA of the CDR3 is TGTGCCAGCAGCGTAGGAGGGACAACCTACGAGCAGTACTTC. The full variable domain, completed using reference TRBV9 and TRBJ2-7, is DSGVTQTPKHLITATGQRVTLRCSPRSGDLSVYWYQQSLDQGLQFLIQYYNGEERAKGNILERFSAQQFPDLHSELNLSSLELGDSALYFCASSVGGTTYEQYFGPGTRLTVT.

The chain recombines TRBV19 with TRBJ2-5; the D is unclear. The germline CDR1 and CDR2 sequences are LNHDA and SQIVND (reference sequence). V lost 0 bases, J lost 3 bases, and 5 bases lay in between. The CDR3 consists of 13 residues. In nucleotides, the CDR3 is TGTGCCAGTAGTATAGATGAGGAAGAGACCCAGTACTTC. This codes for CASSIDEEETQYF.

The chain joins TRBV5-6 to TRBJ1-1; 7 nucleotides line up with TRBD1. V was pared by 1 base and J by 2 bases, with 5 bases of the junction left unmatched. The CDR3 is 15 residues long. In germline, CDR1 is SGHDT, CDR2 YYEEEE. The chain's CDR3 is CASSLMDRTNTEAFF. In DNA, the CDR3 is TGTGCCAGCAGCTTGATGGACAGGACCAACACTGAAGCTTTCTTT.

The genes are TRBV6-5 and TRBJ1-2; a possible D gene is TRBD1 (6 bases). The CDR3 length is 15 residues. Deletions cut 2 bases from V and 8 bases from J, with 18 bases between. CDR1 is MNHEY and CDR2 is SVGAGI in the germline V gene. CDR3 amino acids: CASSYGNRARGGYTF. The CDR3 nucleotides read TGTGCCAGCAGTTACGGCAACAGGGCCCGAGGGGGCTACACCTTC.

The V and J genes are TRBV5-3 and TRBJ1-2, with D tentatively TRBD1 (5 bases). TRBV5-3 belongs to the ORF category, with a function that is uncertain. Trimming left V 4 bases short and J 0 bases short, with 13 bases between. This CDR3 has 15 amino acids. The CDR3 DNA sequence: TGTGCCAGAAGCCGAAAGACAGCACCTAACTATGGCTACACCTTC. Its protein is CARSRKTAPNYGYTF.

This clone appeared once. This chain connects TRBV7-6 to TRBJ2-3; TRBD1 matches 8 bases. Germline CDR1 reads SGHVS; CDR2 reads FNYEAQ. This CDR3 comprises 15 residues. J was trimmed by 2 bases and V by 3 bases; bases with no gene match: 4. The CDR3 is CASSFWTGITDTQYF. Here the CDR3 DNA reads TGTGCCAGCAGCTTCTGGACAGGGATCACAGATACGCAGTATTTT. The full variable domain, completed using reference TRBV7-6 and TRBJ2-3, is GAGVSQSPRYKVTKRGQDVALRCDPISGHVSLYWYRQALGQGPEFLTYFNYEAQQDKSGLPNDRFSAERPEGSISTLTIQRTEQRDSAMYRCASSFWTGITDTQYFGPGTRLTVL.

The genes are TRBV5-4 and TRBJ2-3, with 8 nucleotides matching TRBD2. CDR3 length: 15 residues. Germline loops: CDR1 SGHNT, CDR2 YYREEE (reference sequence). V shed 4 bases and J 3 bases; nucleotides not matched to a gene: 7. The CDR3 loop is CASSLSGSRTDTQYF. CDR3 nucleotides: TGTGCCAGCAGCCTAAGCGGGAGTAGAACAGATACGCAGTATTTT. Using reference TRBV5-4 and TRBJ2-3 for the parts outside the CDR3, the full variable domain is ETGVTQSPTHLIKTRGQQVTLRCSSQSGHNTVSWYQQALGQGPQFIFQYYREEENGRGNFPPRFSGLQFPNYSSELNVNALELDDSALYLCASSLSGSRTDTQYFGPGTRLTVL.